The 10 T cell receptor beta chains below come from one sample, sequenced in a study of T cell responses to AZD1222 COVID-19 vaccine. Here immunoSEQ multiplex PCR was the method, and the copy in TCRdb shows in-frame clones only, minus some. Of 40,000 to 55,000 clones in the sample, around 85% were seen once. The sample consisted of peripheral blood, taken 28 days after the second AZD1222 dose. These receptors came from an adult who received the AZD1222 COVID-19 vaccine.

V is TRBV6-5 and J is TRBJ2-2; possible D gene TRBD2, 5 bases. CDR3 length equals 16 residues. CDR1 is MNHEY, CDR2 SVGAGI, per germline. V was pared by 2 bases and J by 5 bases, with 15 bases between. The CDR3 sequence is CASSYGRALPTGELFF. CDR3 bases: TGTGCCAGCAGTTACGGGCGGGCTTTACCGACCGGGGAGCTGTTTTTT.

The chain uses TRBV5-1 and TRBJ1-2; maybe TRBD1 (6 bases). CDR1 is SGHRS, CDR2 YFSETQ, per germline. The V end was cut by 0 bases, the J end by 3 bases, with 15 bases between. The CDR3 totals 16 residues. CDR3 amino acids: CASSLGQVPTHYGYTF. CDR3 DNA: TGCGCCAGCAGCTTGGGACAGGTCCCAACCCACTATGGCTACACCTTC.

V is TRBV28 and J is TRBJ2-2; 10 nucleotides line up with TRBD2. CDR3 length equals 18 residues. Germline V lookup: CDR1 MDHEN, CDR2 SYDVKM. Trimming cost V 6 bases and J 1 base; bases outside gene matches: 11. The DNA of the CDR3 is TGTGCCAGCAGGAAAGCGGGAGGGAATCATATGAACACCGGGGAGCTGTTTTTT. Its protein is CASRKAGGNHMNTGELFF.

This sequence joins TRBV2 and TRBJ2-3; a weak D match, TRBD2 (5 bases). CDR1 SNHLY and CDR2 FYNNEI come from the germline V gene. The CDR3 is made up of 12 amino acids. Deletions cut 5 bases from V and 3 bases from J, with 6 bases between. The CDR3 DNA follows: TGTGCCAGCAGTTCGGGGACAGATACGCAGTATTTT. Translated, it gives CASSSGTDTQYF.

The chain combines TRBV7-8 with TRBJ1-4; 7 nucleotides agree with TRBD1. V was clipped by 3 bases and J by 8 bases; unmatched bases: 12. This CDR3 comprises 16 residues. The germline gives CDR1 SGHVS, CDR2 FQNEAQ. The CDR3 DNA follows: TGTGCCAGCAGCTTTAGCTACATCCTACAGGGGGAAAAACTGTTTTTT. Its translation is CASSFSYILQGEKLFF.

V is TRBV19 and J is TRBJ2-7; the D gene is possibly TRBD2 (5 bases). V lost 3 bases and J 2 bases, leaving 14 bases between the germline ends. CDR1 is LNHDA, CDR2 SQIVND, per germline (reference sequence). The CDR3 has 15 residues. Written as DNA, the CDR3 is TGTGCCAGTAGTATGTCGGGAAGTCGGACCTACGAGCAGTACTTC. It is translated as CASSMSGSRTYEQYF.

The chain carries TRBV3-1 (or the pseudogene TRBV3-2) and TRBJ2-3; D is ambiguous. Per the germline V gene, CDR1 is LGHDT and CDR2 is YNNKEL (reference sequence). The CDR3 covers 16 residues. Trimming removed 1 base from V and 3 bases from J, with 14 bases in between. CDR3 in DNA: TGTGCCAGCAGCCAAGGCTCGTGGGTGGGGACAGATACGCAGTATTTT. This gives the protein CASSQGSWVGTDTQYF.

The chain links TRBV30 to TRBJ2-6; D is uncertain. The CDR3 consists of 14 residues. Germline V CDR1 and CDR2: GTSNPN, SVGIG (reference sequence). The V end was cut by 0 bases, the J end by 1 base, with 4 bases between. CDR3 bases: TGTGCCTGGAGTGTGATTTCTGGGGCCAACGTCCTGACTTTC. Its translation: CAWSVISGANVLTF.

V and J are TRBV7-9 and TRBJ2-7; TRBD1 agrees at 8 bases. From germline, CDR1 is SEHNR and CDR2 FQNEAQ (reference sequence). V shed 5 bases and J 2 bases; nucleotides not matched to a gene: 8. The CDR3 spans 15 residues. This CDR3 reads CASSNLDRAAYEQYF. CDR3 bases: TGTGCCAGCAGCAACCTGGACAGGGCGGCCTACGAGCAGTACTTC.

The chain links TRBV19 to TRBJ2-1, with 9 bases fitting TRBD1. The CDR3 extends over 15 amino acids. Germline CDR1 and CDR2: LNHDA and SQIVND (reference sequence). After removal of 0 bases from V and 5 bases from J, the junction contained 2 bases not matched to a gene. The CDR3 spells CASSIEGQGHNEQFF. The CDR3 DNA reads as TGTGCCAGTAGTATAGAGGGACAGGGCCACAATGAGCAGTTCTTC.